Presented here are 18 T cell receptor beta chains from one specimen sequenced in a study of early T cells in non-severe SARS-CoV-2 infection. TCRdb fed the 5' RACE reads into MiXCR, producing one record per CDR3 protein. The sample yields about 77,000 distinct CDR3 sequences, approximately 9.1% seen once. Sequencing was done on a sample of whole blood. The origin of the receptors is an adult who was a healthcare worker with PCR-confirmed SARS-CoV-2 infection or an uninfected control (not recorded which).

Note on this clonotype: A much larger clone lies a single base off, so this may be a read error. Here the CDR3 DNA reads TGTGCCAGCAGAAGGTCAGCCTCCTACAATGAGCAGTTCTTC. Amino acid sequence: CASRRSASYNEQFF. The rearrangement joins TRBV27 to TRBJ2-1; D ambiguous. The germline V and J ends were trimmed by 6 bases and 0 bases, with 9 bases remaining between them. This CDR3 comprises 14 residues. The germline CDR1 and CDR2 sequences are MNHEY and SMNVEV (reference sequence).

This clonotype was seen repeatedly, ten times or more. The chain's CDR3 is CASSSGTGYNEQFF. The CDR3 DNA sequence: TGTGCCTCATCATCAGGGACAGGGTACAATGAGCAGTTCTTC. This chain joins TRBV27 and TRBJ2-1; 9 positions agree with TRBD1. This CDR3 is built from 14 residues. V shed 11 bases, J shed 4 bases, and the junction held 9 bases outside the gene matches. Germline CDR1 MNHEY, CDR2 SMNVEV (reference sequence).

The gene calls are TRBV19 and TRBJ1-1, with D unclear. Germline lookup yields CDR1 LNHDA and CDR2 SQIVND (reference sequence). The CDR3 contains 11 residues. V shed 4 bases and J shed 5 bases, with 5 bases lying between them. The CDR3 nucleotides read TGTGCCAGTAGTAAGGTGACTGAAGCTTTCTTT. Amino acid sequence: CASSKVTEAFF.

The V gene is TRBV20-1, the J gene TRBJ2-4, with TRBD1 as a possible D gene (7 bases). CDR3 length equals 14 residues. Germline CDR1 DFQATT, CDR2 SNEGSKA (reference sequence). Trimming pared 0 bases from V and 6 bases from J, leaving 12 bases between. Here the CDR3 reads CSARDGGTVNIQYF. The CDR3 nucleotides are TGCAGTGCTAGAGATGGAGGGACAGTAAACATTCAGTACTTC.

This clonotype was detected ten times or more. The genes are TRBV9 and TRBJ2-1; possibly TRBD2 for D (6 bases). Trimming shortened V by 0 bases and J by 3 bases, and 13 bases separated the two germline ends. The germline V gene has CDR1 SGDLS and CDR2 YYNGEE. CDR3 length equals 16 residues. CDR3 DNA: TGTGCCAGCAGCGTAGGAGGTTCGGGAGACTACAATGAGCAGTTCTTC. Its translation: CASSVGGSGDYNEQFF.

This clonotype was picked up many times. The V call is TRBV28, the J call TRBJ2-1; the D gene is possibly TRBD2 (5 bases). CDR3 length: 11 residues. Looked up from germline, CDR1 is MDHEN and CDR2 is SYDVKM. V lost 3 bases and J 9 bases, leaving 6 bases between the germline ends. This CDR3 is CASSLRVEQFF. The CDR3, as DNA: TGTGCCAGCAGTTTGCGGGTTGAGCAGTTCTTC.

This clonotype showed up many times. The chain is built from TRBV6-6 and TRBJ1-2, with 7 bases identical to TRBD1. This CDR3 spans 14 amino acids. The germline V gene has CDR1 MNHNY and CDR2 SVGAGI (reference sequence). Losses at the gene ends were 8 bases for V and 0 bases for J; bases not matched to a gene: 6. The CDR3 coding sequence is TGTGCCAGCGGACTCCAGGGGGCTAACTATGGCTACACCTTC. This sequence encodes CASGLQGANYGYTF.

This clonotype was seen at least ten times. The chain's CDR3 is CASSQEKLPVFGGYTF. Here the CDR3 DNA reads TGCGCCAGCAGCCAAGAAAAACTGCCGGTGTTTGGGGGCTACACCTTC. This chain joins TRBV4-1 and TRBJ1-2; no firm D call. Germline V gene data show CDR1 as MGHRA and CDR2 as YSYEKL. V was trimmed by 0 bases and J by 8 bases, leaving 19 bases between them. The CDR3 contains 16 residues.

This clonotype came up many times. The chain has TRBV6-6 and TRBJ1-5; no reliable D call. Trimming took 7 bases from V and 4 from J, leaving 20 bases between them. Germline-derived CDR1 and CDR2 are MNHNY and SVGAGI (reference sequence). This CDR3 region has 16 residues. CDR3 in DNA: TGTGCCAGCAAAGACGGACCCTATCGCGAAAATCAGCCCCAGCATTTT. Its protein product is CASKDGPYRENQPQHF.

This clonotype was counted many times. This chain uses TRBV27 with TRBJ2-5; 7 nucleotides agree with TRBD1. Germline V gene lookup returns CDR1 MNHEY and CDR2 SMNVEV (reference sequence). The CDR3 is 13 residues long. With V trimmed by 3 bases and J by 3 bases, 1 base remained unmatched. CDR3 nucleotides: TGTGCCAGCAGTTTTGACAGGGAAGAGACCCAGTACTTC. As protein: CASSFDREETQYF.

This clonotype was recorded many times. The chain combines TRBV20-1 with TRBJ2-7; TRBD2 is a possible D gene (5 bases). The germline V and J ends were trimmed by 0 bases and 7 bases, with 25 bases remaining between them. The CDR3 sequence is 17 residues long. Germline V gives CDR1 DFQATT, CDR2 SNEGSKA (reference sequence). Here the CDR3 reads CSARDPLANDGVREQYF. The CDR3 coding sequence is TGCAGTGCTAGAGATCCGTTAGCCAACGACGGGGTGAGGGAGCAGTACTTC.

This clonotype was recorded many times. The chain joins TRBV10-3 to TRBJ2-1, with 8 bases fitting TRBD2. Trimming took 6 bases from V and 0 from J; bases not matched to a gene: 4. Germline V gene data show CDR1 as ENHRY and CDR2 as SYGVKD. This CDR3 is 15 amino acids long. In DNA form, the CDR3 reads TGTGCCATCAGACCAAGCGGGAGCTCCTACAATGAGCAGTTCTTC. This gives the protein CAIRPSGSSYNEQFF.

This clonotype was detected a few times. The CDR3: CASSLAVGVKNIQYF. The CDR3 bases are TGTGCCAGCAGCTTAGCGGTTGGGGTGAAAAACATTCAGTACTTC. This rearrangement joins TRBV7-8 to TRBJ2-4; D is unresolved. Per the germline V gene, CDR1 is SGHVS and CDR2 is FQNEAQ. The germline V and J ends were trimmed by 0 bases and 4 bases, with 10 bases remaining between them. The CDR3 extends over 15 amino acids.

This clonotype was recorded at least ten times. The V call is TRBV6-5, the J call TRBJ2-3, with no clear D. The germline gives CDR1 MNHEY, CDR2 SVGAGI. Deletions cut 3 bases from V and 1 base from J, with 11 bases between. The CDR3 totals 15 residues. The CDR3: CASSYGGARTDTQYF. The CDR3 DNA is TGTGCCAGCAGTTATGGCGGAGCCCGCACAGATACGCAGTATTTT.

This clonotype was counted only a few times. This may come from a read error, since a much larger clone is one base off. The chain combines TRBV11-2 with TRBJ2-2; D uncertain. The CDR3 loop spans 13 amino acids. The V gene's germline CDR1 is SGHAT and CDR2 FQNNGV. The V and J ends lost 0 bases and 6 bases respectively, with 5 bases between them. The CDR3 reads CASSLDGSGELFF. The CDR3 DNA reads TGTGCCAGCAGCTTAGATGGCTCCGGGGAGCTGTTTTTT.

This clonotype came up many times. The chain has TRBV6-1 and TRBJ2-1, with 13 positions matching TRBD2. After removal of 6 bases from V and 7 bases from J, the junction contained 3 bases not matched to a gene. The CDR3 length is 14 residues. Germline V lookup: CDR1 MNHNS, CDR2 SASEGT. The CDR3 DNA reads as TGTGCCAGCAGACTAGCGGGAGGGTTGAATGAGCAGTTCTTC. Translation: CASRLAGGLNEQFF.

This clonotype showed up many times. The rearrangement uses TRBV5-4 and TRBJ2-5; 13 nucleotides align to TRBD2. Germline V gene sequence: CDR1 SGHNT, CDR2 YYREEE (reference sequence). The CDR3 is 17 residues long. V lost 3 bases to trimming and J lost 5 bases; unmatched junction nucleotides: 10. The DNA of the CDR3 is TGTGCCAGCAGCTCCACGGGACTAGCGGGGAGCTGGGAGACCCAGTACTTC. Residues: CASSSTGLAGSWETQYF.

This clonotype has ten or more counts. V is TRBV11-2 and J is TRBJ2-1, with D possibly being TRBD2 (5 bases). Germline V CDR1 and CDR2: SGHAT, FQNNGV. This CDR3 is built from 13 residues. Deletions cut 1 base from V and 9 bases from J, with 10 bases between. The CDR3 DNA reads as TGTGCCAGCAGCTTAGGAGGGATTGGTGAGCAGTTCTTC. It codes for CASSLGGIGEQFF.